The TCR beta chain under discussion was sequenced for a study of beta chain features in type 1 diabetes listed by TCRdb under 2018. For context, the study as a whole: Mean age, gender distribution, total cell number and subset yield were not different between patients and healthy donors. A total of roughly 99,000,000 sorted cells were examined across all samples, and the number of cells per subset was strongly correlated with RNA yield. The study compared TCRB repertoires of sorted circulating CD4+ T cell subsets between recently diagnosed type 1 diabetes patients and matched healthy donors. Regulatory and stem cell-like memory subsets were obtained from only 8 patients and about 8 healthy donors, while naive and central memory subsets were obtained from all 30 or so donors. Overall results and qualifications from the work: Sequencing cDNA rather than genomic DNA could over-represent highly expressing activated cells, although activation and CD3 levels did not differ between groups. HLA sub-analyses involved small numbers of individuals, so any influence of HLA type on TCRB rearrangement remained unresolved. PCR may preferentially amplify shorter templates, but because patient and control samples were amplified and corrected together, any resulting skew would affect both groups equally. Patients with type 1 diabetes made fewer insertions and deleted more nucleotides at VDJ recombination sites, implying thymic rearrangement abnormalities. Naive, central memory and regulatory TCRB repertoires appeared to be more alike among patients than among healthy donors. A moderate but significant shortening of TCRB CDR3 length was observed in type 1 diabetes patients in all four CD4+ subsets.

Each donor gave one peripheral blood draw, averaging roughly 100 mL, which was collected into heparinised tubes. A BD FACSAria II and a panel including CD45RO, CCR7, CD25, CD127, CD95 and CD27 were used to sort naive, central memory, regulatory and stem cell-like memory CD4+ T cells. A purity above 95% was achieved for all sorted populations. PBMCs were isolated right away by Lymphoprep density gradient centrifugation and were stained directly, without culture. To minimize batch effects, samples were stained and sorted in pairs, one healthy donor with one patient per experiment. This clone was detected a few times. Its recognized antigen is unknown. Base quality data are lacking; no much larger clone is found one base away. The CDR3 has 14 amino acids, counting the end cysteine and phenylalanine. The only DNA kept is the CDR3, 42 bases in frame from the first base. V gives up 3 bases and J gives up 4 bases, and the segment between their germline ends measures 15 bases. Sequences SQVTM (CDR1) and ANQGSEA (CDR2) are obtained from the germline V gene.

All of the isolated RNA was reverse transcribed with the High Capacity cDNA Reverse Transcription Kit, so expressed TCRB transcripts were sequenced. Deep immunoSEQ sequencing was applied to naive, central memory and regulatory T cell samples, giving an average of roughly 3.6 million total reads per sample. Sorted cells were lysed in RLT buffer, and RNA was extracted using DNase-treated RNeasy Micro or Mini kits according to cell number. To prevent cross-contamination, each cell subset was processed individually, whereas patient and healthy donor samples were processed jointly. TCRB sequences were amplified from cDNA with the immunoSEQ multiplex PCR, producing 87-bp fragments spanning the CDR3 region. Amplicons were sequenced on the Illumina HiSeq platform. The authors processed their data as follows. PCR bias was computationally corrected using synthetic template baselines, reads within Hamming distance 2 were collapsed, and singletons that could not be merged were discarded. By aligning reads against IMGT, V, D and J genes, CDR3 length, and insertions or deletions at six rearrangement sites were assigned. Within each subset, clonotype counts were normalized to sorted cell number, and only after that were true diversity and Gini coefficients computed with the tcR R package. The overlap coefficient, calculated on TCRB nucleotide sequences, was used to measure repertoire sharing. Out-of-frame TCRB sequences from naive cells were analyzed to stand in for the pre-selection repertoire. Not all clones reach the TCRdb copy of this immuneACCESS table, which keeps in-frame sequences only. Checked studies attribute under half of the gap to unresolved V genes and leave the rest unexplained. V and J calls and clone size come straight from that table; D and trimming were deduced from the DNA. Present in this sample are more than 250,000 clones, roughly 13% of which were seen just once. The ten most abundant clones make up 0.017% of the sample.

Specimen: naive CD4+ T cells from blood. Explained via the paper, the cell subset or site label denotes: true naive CD4+ T cells. Recombination joined TRBV29-1 with TRBJ1-1, with no reliable assignment of the D segment. The TCR comes from a man aged 25-40 years with type 1 diabetes. CDR3 loop: CSVEGSGVGTEAFF. The nucleotide sequence is TGCAGCGTTGAGGGCTCCGGGGTGGGCACTGAAGCTTTCTTT.